This T cell receptor (beta chain) was identified during a study of shared clonotypes between healthy human individuals. The overall study: Ranging from 18 to 49 in age, donors were a couple of women and three men. The study, taken as a whole, reports: What naive subsets generally showed was a larger estimated richness than memory subsets showed.

Sequencing was at deep level. The table came from immunoSEQ multiplex PCR; TCRdb's copy has only in-frame clones and leaves some out. The table lists roughly 1,800,000 clones, around 96% of them singletons, with 0.9% to 1.5% in the top ten. Terminally differentiated effector memory CD45RA+ cells were left out of the naive CD8 fraction, which was CD45RO-negative and positively selected for CCR7. Those who donated, Caucasian adults without exception, all lived in Nashville, Tennessee. Germline V gives CDR1 MDHEN, CDR2 SYDVKM. This CDR3 region has 12 residues. The germline V and J ends were trimmed by 8 bases and 0 bases, with 8 bases remaining between them. Details on this clone: Antigen specificity is unknown.

The chain links TRBV28 to TRBJ2-7; D ambiguous. This TCR derives from a man in his late teens or twenties in good health. Sequenced input: naive CD8+ T cells sorted from blood. The CDR3 here is CASGISSYEQYF. The CDR3 DNA reads TGTGCCAGCGGCATAAGCTCCTACGAGCAGTACTTC.